The clone carrying this TCR beta chain was seen a few times. No antigen is known for it. This sample was included in a study of beta chain features in type 1 diabetes. Overall study results and limits: Within each of all four CD4+ subsets, Type 1 diabetes patients had TCRB CDR3s that were moderately but significantly shorter. Patients and controls would share equally any PCR tilt toward shorter templates.

Each donor gave one heparinised blood draw averaging roughly 100 mL. The study reverse transcribed the entire isolated RNA, so it sequenced expressed TCRB transcripts. The method was immunoSEQ multiplex PCR; TCRdb's version includes in-frame clones alone and lacks a portion of them. This sample has 860,000 or so clones, with roughly a sixth found just once. Per germline, CDR1 SGHRS and CDR2 YFSETQ. CDR3 length: 14 amino acids. V gave up 4 bases and J gave up 4 bases; unmatched junction bases: 8. The receptor comes from a woman between 18 and 29 years old in good health. Specimen: naive CD4+ T cells from blood. The rearrangement uses TRBV5-1 and TRBJ2-7, with 7 bases matching TRBD1. CDR3 sequence reads: CASSTGASVYEQYF. The CDR3 bases are TGCGCCAGCAGCACAGGGGCCTCGGTTTACGAGCAGTACTTC.